This is a list of T cell receptor beta chains from one sample in a study of T cells in Graves' hyperthyroidism and ophthalmopathy. TCRdb reprocessed the multiplex PCR reads with MiXCR, giving one entry per CDR3 protein. The sample lists about 350,000 distinct CDR3 sequences, roughly 20% occurring once. Sequenced: blood. Receptors originate from a woman between 40 and 55 years old with Graves' ophthalmopathy. Both conserved end residues are part of each CDR3.

J gene: TRBJ2-6
V gene: TRBV19
CDR3 protein: CASSIDLASGANVLIF

J gene: TRBJ2-2
V gene: TRBV6-2/TRBV6-3
CDR3 protein: CASGRFSSGSSNTGELFF

J gene: TRBJ1-2
V gene: TRBV5-1
CDR3 protein: CASSFEGYGYTF

J gene: TRBJ1-2
V gene: TRBV15
CDR3 protein: CATSRGSRGLLGGYTF

J gene: TRBJ2-7
V gene: TRBV20-1
CDR3 protein: CSASGPSGRPSYEQYF

J gene: TRBJ2-7
V gene: TRBV6-1
CDR3 protein: CASGREPYEQYF

J gene: TRBJ1-2
V gene: TRBV7-8
CDR3 protein: CASFDYGYTF

J gene: TRBJ2-7
V gene: TRBV20-1
CDR3 protein: CSASRDRRVGQYF

J gene: TRBJ1-6
V gene: TRBV27
CDR3 protein: CASSTWYSPLHF

J gene: TRBJ2-2
V gene: TRBV27
CDR3 protein: CASTGAEAGELFF

J gene: TRBJ1-2
V gene: TRBV12-3/TRBV12-4
CDR3 protein: CASSLSGNNYGYTF

J gene: TRBJ1-4
V gene: TRBV25-1
CDR3 protein: CASSNSEGTKNEKLFF

J gene: TRBJ2-7
V gene: TRBV7-2
CDR3 protein: CASSTFGGQGTYEQYF

J gene: TRBJ2-3
V gene: TRBV6-1
CDR3 protein: CASSEVGTTGTDTQYF

J gene: TRBJ2-5
V gene: TRBV7-8
CDR3 protein: CASRGTGVRETQYF

J gene: TRBJ1-5
V gene: TRBV25-1
CDR3 protein: CASSDSASNQPQHF

J gene: TRBJ2-2
V gene: TRBV20-1
CDR3 protein: CSARDVMREGTGELFF

J gene: TRBJ2-5
V gene: TRBV12-3/TRBV12-4
CDR3 protein: CASSLGVLAETQYF

J gene: TRBJ1-5
V gene: TRBV28
CDR3 protein: CASRDPGLINQPQHF

J gene: TRBJ2-7
V gene: TRBV15
CDR3 protein: CASSAGGDYEQYF